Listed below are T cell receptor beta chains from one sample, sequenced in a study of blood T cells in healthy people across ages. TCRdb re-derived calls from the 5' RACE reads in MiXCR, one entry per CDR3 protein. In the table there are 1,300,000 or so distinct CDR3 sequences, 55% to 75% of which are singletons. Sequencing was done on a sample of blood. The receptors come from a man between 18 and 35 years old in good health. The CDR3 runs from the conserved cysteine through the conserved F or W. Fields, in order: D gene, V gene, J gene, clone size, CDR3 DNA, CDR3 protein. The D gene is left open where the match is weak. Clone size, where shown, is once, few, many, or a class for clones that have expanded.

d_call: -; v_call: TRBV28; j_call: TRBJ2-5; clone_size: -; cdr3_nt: TGTGCCGGTACTTGGACAGATCGGGAGCAGTACTTC; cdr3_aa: CAGTWTDREQYF
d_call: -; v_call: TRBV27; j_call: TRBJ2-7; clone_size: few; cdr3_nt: TGTGCCAGCAGTTCCTCCGCAGGGGTCTCCTACGAGCAGTACTTC; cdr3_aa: CASSSSAGVSYEQYF
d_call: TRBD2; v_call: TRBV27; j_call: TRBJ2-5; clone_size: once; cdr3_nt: TGTGCCAGCAGTCCGTCGACTAGCCCCCAAGAGACCCAGTACTTC; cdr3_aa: CASSPSTSPQETQYF
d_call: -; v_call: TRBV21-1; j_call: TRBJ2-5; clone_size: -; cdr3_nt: TGTGCCAGCAGCAAACTGGAAGAGACCCAGTACTTC; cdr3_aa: CASSKLEETQYF
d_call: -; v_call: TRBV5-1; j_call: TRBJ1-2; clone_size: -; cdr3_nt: TGCGCCAGCAGCTTGGTTTCAGGGAGTAAGGTTTCTAACTATGGCTACACCTTC; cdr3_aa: CASSLVSGSKVSNYGYTF
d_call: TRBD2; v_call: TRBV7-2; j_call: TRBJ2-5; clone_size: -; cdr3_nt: TGTGCCAGCAGCTTCGGGACTAGCGGTCTGTTAGCGACCCAGTACTTC; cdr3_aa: CASSFGTSGLLATQYF
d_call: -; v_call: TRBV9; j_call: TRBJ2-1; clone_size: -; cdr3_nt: TGTGCCAGCAGCGTAGTTTCAGGGATCGATGAGCAGTTCTTC; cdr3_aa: CASSVVSGIDEQFF
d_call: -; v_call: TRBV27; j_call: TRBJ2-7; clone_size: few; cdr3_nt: TGTGCCAGCAGTTCGGGACTTTACTACGAGCAGTACTTC; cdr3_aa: CASSSGLYYEQYF
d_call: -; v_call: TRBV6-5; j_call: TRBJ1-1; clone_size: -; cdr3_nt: TGTGCCAGCAAACCACGAAACACTGAAGCTTTCTTT; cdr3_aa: CASKPRNTEAFF
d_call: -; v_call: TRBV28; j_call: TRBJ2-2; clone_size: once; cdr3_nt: TGTGCCAGCAGTTTTCTAGTAGGCACCGGGGAGCTGTTTTTT; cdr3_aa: CASSFLVGTGELFF
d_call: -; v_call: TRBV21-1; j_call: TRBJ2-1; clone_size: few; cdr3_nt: TGTGCCAGTCCCCGCCCCAGGGCAACCTACAATGAGCAGTTCTTC; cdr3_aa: CASPRPRATYNEQFF
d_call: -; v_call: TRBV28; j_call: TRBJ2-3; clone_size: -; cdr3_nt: TGTGCCAGCAGGCCCCCAGCGTTACGTAGCACAGATACGCAGTATTTT; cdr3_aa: CASRPPALRSTDTQYF
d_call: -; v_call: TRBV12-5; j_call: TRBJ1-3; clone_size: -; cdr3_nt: TGTGCTAGTGGTTTGGTACTCCCGACGACCAGAGGAAACACCATATATTTT; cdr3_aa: CASGLVLPTTRGNTIYF
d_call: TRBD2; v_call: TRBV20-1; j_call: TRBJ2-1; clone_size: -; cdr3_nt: TGCAGTGCCGCCTTTAGCGGGGGGGCCAGCTCCTACAATGAGCAGTTCTTC; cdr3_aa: CSAAFSGGASSYNEQFF
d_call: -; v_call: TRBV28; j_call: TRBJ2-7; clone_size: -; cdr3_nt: TGTGCCAGCAACCCAGATACTTTTTACGAGCAGTACTTC; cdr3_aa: CASNPDTFYEQYF
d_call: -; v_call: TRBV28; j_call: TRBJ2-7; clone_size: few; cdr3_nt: TGTGCCAGCACCCAGAGCTACGAGCAGTACTTC; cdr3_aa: CASTQSYEQYF
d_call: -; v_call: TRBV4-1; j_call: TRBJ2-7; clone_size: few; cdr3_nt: TGCGCCAGCAGCCAAGGGGCAGGGACTTCCTACGAGCAGTACTTC; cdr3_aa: CASSQGAGTSYEQYF
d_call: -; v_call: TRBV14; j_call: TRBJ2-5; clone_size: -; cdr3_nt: TGTGCCAGCAGCCCCGGACCGCCCCAACGAGAGACCCAGTACTTC; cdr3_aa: CASSPGPPQRETQYF
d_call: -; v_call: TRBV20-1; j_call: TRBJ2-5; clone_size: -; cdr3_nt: TGCAGTGCTAGAGATACCCGAGTCCAAGAGACCCAGTACTTC; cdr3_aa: CSARDTRVQETQYF
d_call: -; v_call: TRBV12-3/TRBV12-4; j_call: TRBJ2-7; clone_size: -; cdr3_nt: TGTGCCAGCACCCCCGGGGAGGTCTACGAGCAGTACTTC; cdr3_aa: CASTPGEVYEQYF
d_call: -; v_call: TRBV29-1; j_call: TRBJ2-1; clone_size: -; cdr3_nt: TGCAGCGTTGAGCTAGATCCGAATGAGCAGTTCTTC; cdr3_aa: CSVELDPNEQFF
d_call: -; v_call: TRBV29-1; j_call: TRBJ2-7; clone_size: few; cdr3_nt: TGCAGCGTTGTTCCCCGCGACAGGGGACTATACGAGCAGTACTTC; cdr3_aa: CSVVPRDRGLYEQYF
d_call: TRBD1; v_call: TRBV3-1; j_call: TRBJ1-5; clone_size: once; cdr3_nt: TGTGCCAGCAGCCAAATGGGACAGGGCAATCAGCCCAAGCATTTT; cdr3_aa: CASSQMGQGNQPKHF